Listed below are T cell receptor beta chains from one sample, sequenced in a study of cytomegalovirus exposure and HLA in healthy donors. Some clones are missing from TCRdb's copy, which holds only in-frame ones; the method was immunoSEQ multiplex PCR. The sample includes under 200,000 clones, about 88% of them seen just once. Sequencing was carried out using PBMCs. The receptors come from a woman in her twenties or thirties in good health and CMV-seronegative. The CDR3 runs from the conserved cysteine through the conserved F or W. Each record gives: D gene, J gene, V gene, clone size, CDR3 DNA, CDR3 protein. A D gene is named only where the DNA matches it firmly. Size is omitted from some rows. Given values are once, few, many or a class for expanded clones.

D: TRBD1; J: TRBJ2-6; V: TRBV7-2; size: NA; DNA: TGTGCCAGCAGCAAAACAGGGGCCGGGGCCAACGTCCTGACTTTC; CDR3: CASSKTGAGANVLTF
D: NA; J: TRBJ2-1; V: TRBV2; size: NA; DNA: TGTGCCAGCAGTGCGGAAGGAGCAGGGGAGCAGTTCTTC; CDR3: CASSAEGAGEQFF
D: TRBD1; J: TRBJ1-1; V: TRBV5-1; size: NA; DNA: TGCGCCAGCAGCTCGACAGGGATAATGAACGCTGAAGCTTTCTTT; CDR3: CASSSTGIMNAEAFF
D: NA; J: TRBJ1-5; V: TRBV6-1; size: once; DNA: TGTGCCAGCAGTGAATTCCGGCGGAGCAATCAGCCCCAGCATTTT; CDR3: CASSEFRRSNQPQHF
D: TRBD2; J: TRBJ2-3; V: TRBV7-3; size: NA; DNA: TGTGCCAGCAGCTTAACAGGACGGGGGGGCACAGATACGCAGTATTTT; CDR3: CASSLTGRGGTDTQYF
D: TRBD2; J: TRBJ2-3; V: TRBV2; size: NA; DNA: TGTGCCAGCAGCCTCATAGCGGGAGGGAGCACAGATACGCAGTATTTT; CDR3: CASSLIAGGSTDTQYF
D: NA; J: TRBJ1-2; V: TRBV6-1; size: NA; DNA: TGTGCCAGCAGTGAAGCTTACGGGGATGGCTACACCTTC; CDR3: CASSEAYGDGYTF
D: NA; J: TRBJ2-1; V: TRBV6-6; size: once; DNA: TGTGCCAGCAGTTCAAGAGGGTCTGACAATGAGCAGTTCTTC; CDR3: CASSSRGSDNEQFF
D: NA; J: TRBJ2-2; V: TRBV10-3; size: NA; DNA: TGTGCCATCAGTCCTACAGGGACCAGCACCGGGGAGCTGTTTTTT; CDR3: CAISPTGTSTGELFF
D: NA; J: TRBJ2-7; V: TRBV2; size: NA; DNA: TGTGCCAGCAGATTAGTAGAAGTCTACGAGCAGTACTTC; CDR3: CASRLVEVYEQYF
D: TRBD1; J: TRBJ2-5; V: TRBV6-5; size: NA; DNA: TGTGCCAGCAGGGAACAGGGGGCAAGGGAGACCCAGTACTTC; CDR3: CASREQGARETQYF
D: NA; J: TRBJ2-5; V: TRBV7-8; size: NA; DNA: TGTGCCAGCAGCTTAATATCCCAAGAGACCCAGTACTTC; CDR3: CASSLISQETQYF
D: NA; J: TRBJ1-5; V: TRBV7-3; size: few; DNA: TGTGCCAGCAGCTTAACGCGGAATCAGCCCCAGCATTTT; CDR3: CASSLTRNQPQHF
D: NA; J: TRBJ2-1; V: TRBV7-3; size: NA; DNA: TGTGCCAGCAGCCCCCGAGATTACAATGAGCAGTTCTTC; CDR3: CASSPRDYNEQFF
D: NA; J: TRBJ2-2; V: TRBV5-1; size: NA; DNA: TGCGCCAGCAGCCTACGCACAGGGGGGGACACCGGGGAGCTGTTTTTT; CDR3: CASSLRTGGDTGELFF
D: TRBD2; J: TRBJ2-2; V: TRBV2; size: NA; DNA: TGTGCCAGCAGCTCGAAGCGGGGAAACACCGGGGAGCTGTTTTTT; CDR3: CASSSKRGNTGELFF
D: NA; J: TRBJ2-3; V: TRBV19; size: NA; DNA: TGTGCCAGTAGTAAAAGGACACCCCCGTACGGAGATACGCAGTATTTT; CDR3: CASSKRTPPYGDTQYF
D: TRBD2; J: TRBJ2-3; V: TRBV7-7; size: NA; DNA: TGTGCTAGCAGCCCAGTCGGGCGGGGGGATACGCAGTATTTT; CDR3: CASSPVGRGDTQYF
D: NA; J: TRBJ2-2; V: TRBV2; size: NA; DNA: TGTGCCAGCAGTTCTAGCGCCGGGGAGCTGTTTTTT; CDR3: CASSSSAGELFF
D: TRBD1; J: TRBJ1-2; V: TRBV6-1; size: NA; DNA: TGTGCCAGCAGTGAGACAGGGGCCCTTCCTAACGGCTACACCTTC; CDR3: CASSETGALPNGYTF
D: TRBD1; J: TRBJ1-2; V: TRBV7-9; size: NA; DNA: TGTGCCACCAACAGGGGGGAGAGGGGCTACACCTTC; CDR3: CATNRGERGYTF
D: TRBD2; J: TRBJ2-2; V: TRBV2; size: NA; DNA: TGTGCCAGCAGTCCCCTTGCGGGAGGTCCGACCACCGGGGAGCTGTTTTTT; CDR3: CASSPLAGGPTTGELFF
D: NA; J: TRBJ2-2; V: TRBV19; size: NA; DNA: TGTGCCAGTAGCCCACTAACCGGGGAGCTGTTTTTT; CDR3: CASSPLTGELFF
D: TRBD1; J: TRBJ1-1; V: TRBV6-6; size: few; DNA: TGTGCCAGCAGTACCTCCGGGACAGGGGTTGTTTTCTTT; CDR3: CASSTSGTGVVFF
D: NA; J: TRBJ2-7; V: TRBV5-5; size: NA; DNA: TGTGCCAGCAGCCCGACGCGGGTCCTTACCTACGAGCAGTACTTC; CDR3: CASSPTRVLTYEQYF
D: TRBD1; J: TRBJ1-6; V: TRBV28; size: NA; DNA: TGTGCCAGCAGCATAAGGACAGGGGGTAATTCACCCCTCCACTTT; CDR3: CASSIRTGGNSPLHF
D: NA; J: TRBJ2-1; V: TRBV29-1; size: NA; DNA: TGCAGCGTTCAGGTGCTCACCTACAATGAGCAGTTCTTC; CDR3: CSVQVLTYNEQFF
D: TRBD1; J: TRBJ2-5; V: TRBV5-6; size: NA; DNA: TGTGCCAGCAGTTCCCTTGACGGGGACAGGGGATTGGAGACCCAGTACTTC; CDR3: CASSSLDGDRGLETQYF
D: TRBD2; J: TRBJ2-3; V: TRBV19; size: NA; DNA: TGTGCCAGTAGTGGGCGGGAGGGTACGAATACGCAGTATTTT; CDR3: CASSGREGTNTQYF
D: NA; J: TRBJ2-2; V: TRBV19; size: NA; DNA: TGTGCCAGTAGTGTTAGCGGAGGGCCCGGGGGCGGGGAGCTGTTTTTT; CDR3: CASSVSGGPGGGELFF
D: TRBD2; J: TRBJ2-1; V: TRBV7-3; size: NA; DNA: TGTGCCAGCAGCTTATCGCTCAAGCGGGGGGTATACAATGAGCAGTTCTTC; CDR3: CASSLSLKRGVYNEQFF
D: NA; J: TRBJ2-7; V: TRBV6-1; size: NA; DNA: TGTGCCAGCAGTGTACCTTTAAGGACACGGTACGAGCAGTACTTC; CDR3: CASSVPLRTRYEQYF
D: TRBD1; J: TRBJ1-1; V: TRBV6-1; size: NA; DNA: TGTGCCAGCAGTGAGACAGGGATGGGGGAAACTGAAGCTTTCTTT; CDR3: CASSETGMGETEAFF
D: NA; J: TRBJ2-3; V: TRBV4-1; size: once; DNA: TGCGCCAGCAGCCAAAAGGGCGGGGTTGCAGATACGCAGTATTTT; CDR3: CASSQKGGVADTQYF
D: TRBD2; J: TRBJ2-1; V: TRBV10-3; size: NA; DNA: TGTGCCATCAGTGAGGGGGGTAGCGGGGGGCCCGTTGATGAGCAGTTCTTC; CDR3: CAISEGGSGGPVDEQFF
D: NA; J: TRBJ1-4; V: TRBV4-1; size: NA; DNA: TGCGCCAGCAGCCTCGGGCTAGGGGTTGAAAAACTGTTTTTT; CDR3: CASSLGLGVEKLFF
D: TRBD1; J: TRBJ2-3; V: TRBV5-1; size: NA; DNA: TGCGCCAGCAGCTTGGCCGGGACAGGGGGCGCGACAGATACGCAGTATTTT; CDR3: CASSLAGTGGATDTQYF
D: NA; J: TRBJ2-6; V: TRBV7-3; size: NA; DNA: TGTGCCAGCAGCTTCCGAGGGTCCACGAGCTCTGGGGCCAACGTCCTGACTTTC; CDR3: CASSFRGSTSSGANVLTF
D: TRBD1; J: TRBJ2-7; V: TRBV2; size: once; DNA: TGTGCCAGCAGGCCAACCAGGACAGGGGGCTACGAGCAGTACTTC; CDR3: CASRPTRTGGYEQYF
D: TRBD2; J: TRBJ2-7; V: TRBV7-9; size: few; DNA: TGTGCCAGCAGCAAGCTAGCGGGCCTCACCTACGAGCAGTACTTC; CDR3: CASSKLAGLTYEQYF
D: NA; J: TRBJ1-5; V: TRBV6-1; size: NA; DNA: TGTGCCAGCCGCGTCAGGGGCAGATACAATCAGCCCCAGCATTTT; CDR3: CASRVRGRYNQPQHF
D: TRBD1; J: TRBJ2-7; V: TRBV28; size: NA; DNA: TGTGCCAGCAGCCAGCGAGGGGGCAAAGAGCAGTACTTC; CDR3: CASSQRGGKEQYF